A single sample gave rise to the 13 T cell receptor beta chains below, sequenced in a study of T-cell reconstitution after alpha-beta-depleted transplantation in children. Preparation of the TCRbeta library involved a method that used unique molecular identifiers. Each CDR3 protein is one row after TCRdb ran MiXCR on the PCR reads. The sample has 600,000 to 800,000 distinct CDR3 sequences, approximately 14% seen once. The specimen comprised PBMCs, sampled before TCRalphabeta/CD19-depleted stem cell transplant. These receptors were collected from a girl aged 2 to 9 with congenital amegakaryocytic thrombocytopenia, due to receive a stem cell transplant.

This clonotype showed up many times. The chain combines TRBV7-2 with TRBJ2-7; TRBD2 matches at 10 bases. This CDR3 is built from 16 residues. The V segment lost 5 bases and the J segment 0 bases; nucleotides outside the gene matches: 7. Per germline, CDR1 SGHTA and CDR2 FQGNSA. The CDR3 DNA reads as TGTGCCAGCAGCCCCTCTAGCGGGAGTATCTCCTACGAGCAGTACTTC. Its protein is CASSPSSGSISYEQYF.

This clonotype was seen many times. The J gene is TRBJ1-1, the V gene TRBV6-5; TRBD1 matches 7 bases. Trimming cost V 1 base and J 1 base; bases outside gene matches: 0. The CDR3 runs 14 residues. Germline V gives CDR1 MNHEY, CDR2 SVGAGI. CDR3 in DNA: TGTGCCAGCAGTTACTGGACAGGGAACACTGAAGCTTTCTTT. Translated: CASSYWTGNTEAFF.

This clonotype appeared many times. The CDR3 reads CASSVAQAGGVNEQFF. CDR3 coding DNA: TGTGCCAGCAGCGTAGCTCAAGCGGGAGGGGTTAATGAGCAGTTCTTC. The chain carries TRBV9 and TRBJ2-1, with 10 bases that match TRBD2. The CDR3 has 16 amino acids. V lost 0 bases, J lost 7 bases, and 7 bases stayed unmatched. In germline, CDR1 is SGDLS, CDR2 YYNGEE.

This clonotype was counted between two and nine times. This CDR3 is CAITGGPTSGKSSYEQYF. The CDR3 bases are TGTGCCATCACCGGGGGTCCTACTAGCGGGAAGTCCTCCTACGAGCAGTACTTC. The rearrangement uses TRBV10-3 and TRBJ2-7, with 10 positions matching TRBD2. The CDR3 spans 18 residues. The germline CDR1 and CDR2 sequences are ENHRY and SYGVKD. With 7 bases clipped from V and 0 bases from J, the junction kept 15 bases outside the gene matches.

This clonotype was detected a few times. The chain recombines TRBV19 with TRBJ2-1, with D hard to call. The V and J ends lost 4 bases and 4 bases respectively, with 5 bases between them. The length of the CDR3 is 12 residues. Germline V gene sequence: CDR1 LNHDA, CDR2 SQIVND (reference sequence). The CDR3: CASSRWYNEQFF. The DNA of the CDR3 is TGTGCCAGTAGTAGGTGGTACAATGAGCAGTTCTTC.

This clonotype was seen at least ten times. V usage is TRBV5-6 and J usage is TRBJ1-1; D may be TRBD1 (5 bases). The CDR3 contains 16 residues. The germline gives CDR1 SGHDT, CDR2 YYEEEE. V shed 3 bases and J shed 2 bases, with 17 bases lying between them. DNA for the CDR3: TGTGCCAGCAGCTCACCGGGACGCCAGAAAAACACTGAAGCTTTCTTT. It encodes CASSSPGRQKNTEAFF. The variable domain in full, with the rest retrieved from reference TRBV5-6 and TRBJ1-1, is DAGVTQSPTHLIKTRGQQVTLRCSPKSGHDTVSWYQQALGQGPQFIFQYYEEEERQRGNFPDRFSGHQFPNYSSELNVNALLLGDSALYLCASSSPGRQKNTEAFFGQGTRLTVV.

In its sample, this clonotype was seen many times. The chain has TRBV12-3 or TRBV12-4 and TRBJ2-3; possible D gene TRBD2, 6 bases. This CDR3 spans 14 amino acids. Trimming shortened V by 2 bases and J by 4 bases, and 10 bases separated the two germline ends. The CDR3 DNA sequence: TGTGCCAGCAGTTTATTTGGGACTGCAGATACGCAGTATTTT. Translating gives CASSLFGTADTQYF.

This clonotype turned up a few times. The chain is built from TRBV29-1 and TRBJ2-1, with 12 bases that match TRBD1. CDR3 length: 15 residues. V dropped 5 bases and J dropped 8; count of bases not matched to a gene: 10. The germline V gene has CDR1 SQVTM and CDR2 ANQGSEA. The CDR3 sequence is CSVNSGTGGNHEQFF. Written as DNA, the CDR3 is TGCAGCGTTAACTCCGGGACAGGGGGCAACCATGAGCAGTTCTTC.

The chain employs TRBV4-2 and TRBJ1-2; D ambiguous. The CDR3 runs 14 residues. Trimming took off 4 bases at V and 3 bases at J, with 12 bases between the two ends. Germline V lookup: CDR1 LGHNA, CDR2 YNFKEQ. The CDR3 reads CASSPRPDHYGYTF. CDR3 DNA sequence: TGTGCCAGCAGCCCCCGTCCCGACCACTATGGCTACACCTTC.

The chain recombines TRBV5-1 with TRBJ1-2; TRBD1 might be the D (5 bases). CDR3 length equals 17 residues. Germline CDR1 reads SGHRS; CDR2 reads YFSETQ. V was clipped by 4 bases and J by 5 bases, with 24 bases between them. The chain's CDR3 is CASSDDRQRKAPYGYTF. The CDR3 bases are TGCGCCAGCAGCGACGATCGACAGCGAAAGGCCCCATATGGCTACACCTTC.

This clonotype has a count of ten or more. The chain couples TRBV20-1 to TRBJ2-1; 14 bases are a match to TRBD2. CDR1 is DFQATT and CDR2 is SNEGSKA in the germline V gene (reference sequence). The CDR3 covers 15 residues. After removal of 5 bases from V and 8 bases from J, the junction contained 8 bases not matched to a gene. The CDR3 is CSAQGTSGSVYEQFF. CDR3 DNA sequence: TGCAGTGCTCAGGGGACTAGCGGGAGTGTATATGAGCAGTTCTTC.

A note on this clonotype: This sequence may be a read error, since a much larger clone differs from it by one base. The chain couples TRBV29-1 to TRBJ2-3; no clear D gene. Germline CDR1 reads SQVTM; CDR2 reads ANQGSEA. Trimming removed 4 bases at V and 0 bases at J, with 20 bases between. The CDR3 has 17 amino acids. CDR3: CSVVGSPALSSTDTQYF. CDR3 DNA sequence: TGCAGCGTTGTAGGCAGTCCAGCTCTTTCGAGCACAGATACGCAGTATTTT.

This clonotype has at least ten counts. CDR3 DNA: TGCAGTGCTAGAGAAGGGGGGCACCTCTATGGCTACACCTTC. Translation gives CSAREGGHLYGYTF. The V call is TRBV20-1, the J call TRBJ1-2, with D maybe TRBD1 (6 bases). The germline CDR1 and CDR2 sequences are DFQATT and SNEGSKA (reference sequence). The CDR3 is 14 amino acids. Trimming cost V 0 bases and J 4 bases, with 12 bases left between them.